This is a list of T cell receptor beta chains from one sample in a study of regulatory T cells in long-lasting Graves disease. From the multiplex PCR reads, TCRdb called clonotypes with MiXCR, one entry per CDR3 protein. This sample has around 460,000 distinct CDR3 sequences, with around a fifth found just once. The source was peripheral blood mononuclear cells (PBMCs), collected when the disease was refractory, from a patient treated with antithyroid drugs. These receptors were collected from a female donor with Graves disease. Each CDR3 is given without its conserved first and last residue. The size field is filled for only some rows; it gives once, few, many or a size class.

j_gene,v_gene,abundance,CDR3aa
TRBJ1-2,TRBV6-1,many,ASSDPTGTGDYGYT
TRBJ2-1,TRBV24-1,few,ATSDPGQGGGVSYNEQF
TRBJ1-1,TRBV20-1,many,SATRTANTEAF
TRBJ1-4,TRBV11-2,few,ASSSGQGAEKLF
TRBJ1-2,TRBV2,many,ASNSATGPYGYT
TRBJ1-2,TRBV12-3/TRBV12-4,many,ASSLGPGEPGYT
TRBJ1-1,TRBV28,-,ASSSQGGYTEAF
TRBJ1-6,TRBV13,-,ASRRITPQSTEDSPLH
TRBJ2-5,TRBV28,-,ASIKQETQY
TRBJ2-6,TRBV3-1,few,ASSQPIRFGGANVLT
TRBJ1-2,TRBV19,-,ASSLLRAGANYGYT
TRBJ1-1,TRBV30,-,AWNRGWNTEAF